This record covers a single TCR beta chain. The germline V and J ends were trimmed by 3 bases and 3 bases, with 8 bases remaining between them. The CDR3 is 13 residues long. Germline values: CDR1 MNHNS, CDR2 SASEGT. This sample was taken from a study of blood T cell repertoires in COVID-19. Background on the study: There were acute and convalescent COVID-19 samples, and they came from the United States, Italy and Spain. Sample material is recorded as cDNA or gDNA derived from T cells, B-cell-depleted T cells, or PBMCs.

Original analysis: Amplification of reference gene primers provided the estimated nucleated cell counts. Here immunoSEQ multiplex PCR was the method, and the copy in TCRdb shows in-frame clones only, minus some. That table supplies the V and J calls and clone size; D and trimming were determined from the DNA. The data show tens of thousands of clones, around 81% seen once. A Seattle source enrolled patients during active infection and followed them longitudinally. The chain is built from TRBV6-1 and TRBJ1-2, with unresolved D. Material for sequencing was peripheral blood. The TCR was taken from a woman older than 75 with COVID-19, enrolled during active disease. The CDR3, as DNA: TGTGCCAGCAGTGATGCCAGGTACTATGGCTACACCTTC. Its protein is CASSDARYYGYTF.